These 21 T cell receptor beta chains came from one sample sequenced in a study of control samples from healthy donors and cancer patients. Produced via immunoSEQ multiplex PCR; TCRdb's table is partial and in-frame only. The data show 150,000 to 200,000 clones, with 88% seen just once and over 4% held by the top ten. Sequenced material: blood. The receptors were sampled from a woman younger than 45 in good health.

The rearrangement uses TRBV5-4 and TRBJ2-3, with D tentatively TRBD1 or TRBD2 (5 bases each). Germline V lookup: CDR1 SGHNT, CDR2 YYREEE (reference sequence). The length of the CDR3 is 17 residues. Trimming took 3 bases from V and 2 from J, leaving 19 bases between them. This chain's CDR3 is CASSSSRGLGTTDTQYF. The CDR3 region has the DNA TGTGCCAGCAGCTCATCCAGAGGGTTGGGGACCACAGATACGCAGTATTTT.

The V and J genes are TRBV5-4 and TRBJ2-3; D remains unclear. The germline V and J ends were trimmed by 2 bases and 0 bases, with 10 bases remaining between them. Germline CDR1 is SGHNT and CDR2 is YYREEE (reference sequence). The CDR3 contains 15 residues. CDR3 DNA: TGTGCCAGCAGCTTACAGACGGCGAGCACAGATACGCAGTATTTT. Translated, it gives CASSLQTASTDTQYF.

The rearrangement uses TRBV29-1 and TRBJ1-1, with 7 bases identical to TRBD1. This CDR3 region has 12 residues. V was pared by 3 bases and J by 9 bases, with 7 bases of the junction left unmatched. Per the germline V gene, CDR1 is SQVTM and CDR2 is ANQGSEA. The CDR3 DNA is TGCAGCGTTGAGACGACAGGGTACCAAGCTTTCTTT. Amino acids: CSVETTGYQAFF.

This sequence joins TRBV24-1 and TRBJ1-5; D not certain. The germline V and J ends were trimmed by 4 bases and 0 bases, with 12 bases remaining between them. This CDR3 is built from 16 residues. Germline V gives CDR1 KGHDR, CDR2 SFDVKD. The chain's CDR3 is CATSDPGRGSNQPQHF. The CDR3 DNA reads TGTGCCACCAGTGACCCTGGGCGAGGTAGCAATCAGCCCCAGCATTTT.

The chain joins TRBV15 to TRBJ1-3, with D possibly being TRBD1 (5 bases). The germline CDR1 and CDR2 sequences are LNHNV and YYDKDF (reference sequence). The V gene lost 0 bases and the J gene lost 2 bases, with 8 bases spanning the gap. This CDR3 spans 15 amino acids. The CDR3 loop reads CATSRDGGTGNTIYF. CDR3 DNA: TGTGCCACCAGCAGAGATGGGGGAACTGGAAACACCATATATTTT.

The chain has TRBV5-5 and TRBJ2-7, with 9 bases aligning to TRBD2. The V gene end was trimmed by 3 bases and the J gene end by 1 base; junction bases not matched to a gene: 5. This CDR3 comprises 15 residues. Germline V gene sequence: CDR1 SGHKS, CDR2 YYEKEE (reference sequence). The CDR3, as DNA: TGTGCCAGCAGCTCGGATAGCGGGAGATCCTACGAGCAGTACTTC. Amino acid sequence: CASSSDSGRSYEQYF.

The V call is TRBV27, the J call TRBJ2-1; D is unclear. Trimming pared 2 bases from V and 6 bases from J, leaving 11 bases between. The CDR3 spans 14 residues. Germline V CDR1 and CDR2: MNHEY, SMNVEV (reference sequence). This CDR3 is CASSLIGPGNEQFF. The CDR3 region has the DNA TGTGCCAGCAGTTTAATTGGGCCGGGCAATGAGCAGTTCTTC.

The chain combines TRBV11-2 with TRBJ2-2; D is ambiguous. V shed 4 bases and J shed 2 bases, with 8 bases lying between them. CDR1 SGHAT and CDR2 FQNNGV come from the germline V gene. The CDR3 is made up of 14 amino acids. CDR3 sequence reads: CASSYGRNTGELFF. The CDR3 DNA reads as TGTGCCAGCAGCTATGGCCGAAACACCGGGGAGCTGTTTTTT.

This clone has a handful of counts. Mismatch with germline at one junction end may stem from a read error. V is TRBV7-7 and J is TRBJ2-5; maybe TRBD2 (6 bases). The CDR3 loop spans 16 amino acids. From germline, CDR1 is SSHAT and CDR2 FNYEAQ (reference sequence). Here the CDR3 reads CASSLGRTILQETQYF. The CDR3 region has the DNA TGTGCTAGCAGCTTAGGCAGGACTATTTTACAAGAGACCCAGTACTTC.

The genes are TRBV19 and TRBJ2-2; tentatively, D is TRBD2 (6 bases). Trimming cost V 8 bases and J 3 bases, with 13 bases left between them. Germline values: CDR1 LNHDA, CDR2 SQIVND (reference sequence). CDR3 length equals 14 residues. The CDR3 spells CASYTGGDTGELFF. CDR3 DNA sequence: TGTGCCAGTTACACAGGAGGGGACACCGGGGAGCTGTTTTTT.

The chain uses TRBV6-7 and TRBJ1-4, with D tentatively TRBD1 (5 bases). TRBV6-7 is classed as an ORF, of uncertain function. The CDR3 has 16 residues. Trimming took 2 bases from V and 6 from J, leaving 16 bases between them. The chain's CDR3 is CASSYGGGQSHEKLFF. CDR3 DNA: TGTGCCAGCAGTTACGGGGGAGGGCAGTCCCATGAAAAACTGTTTTTT.

V is TRBV5-4 and J is TRBJ2-5; 11 nucleotides agree with TRBD2. The CDR3 is 15 residues long. Germline lookup yields CDR1 SGHNT and CDR2 YYREEE (reference sequence). V trimming: 3 bases; J trimming: 2 bases; junction bases outside the gene matches: 3. The CDR3 sequence: CASSWTSGLQETQYF. The CDR3 nucleotides are TGTGCCAGCAGCTGGACTAGCGGGCTGCAAGAGACCCAGTACTTC.

The V call is TRBV2, the J call TRBJ1-4; no firm D call. Germline CDR1 is SNHLY and CDR2 is FYNNEI. V was trimmed by 7 bases and J by 5 bases, leaving 17 bases between them. The CDR3 is 15 residues long. Here the CDR3 DNA reads TGTGCCAGCAAACCCGGGCGAGGCTGGAATGAAAAACTGTTTTTT. Its protein product is CASKPGRGWNEKLFF. The full variable domain, with the rest looked up from reference TRBV2 and TRBJ1-4, is EPEVTQTPSHQVTQMGQEVILRCVPISNHLYFYWYRQILGQKVEFLVSFYNNEISEKSEIFDDQFSVERPDGSNFTLKIRSTKLEDSAMYFCASKPGRGWNEKLFFGSGTQLSVL.

The J gene is TRBJ1-3, the V gene TRBV28; D not resolved. Germline V lookup: CDR1 MDHEN, CDR2 SYDVKM. The V end lost 3 bases, the J end lost 3 bases, and 12 bases lay between the germline ends. The CDR3 consists of 15 residues. The CDR3 region has the DNA TGTGCCAGCAGTTTCGGTCCGGGAGGTGGAAACACCATATATTTT. Translation: CASSFGPGGGNTIYF.

V gene TRBV5-1 combines with J gene TRBJ2-7; D remains ambiguous. Germline V gives CDR1 SGHRS, CDR2 YFSETQ. Trimming pared 0 bases from V and 6 bases from J, leaving 10 bases between. This CDR3 spans 13 amino acids. This chain's CDR3 is CASSLVGLVEQYF. The CDR3 nucleotides read TGCGCCAGCAGCTTGGTAGGGTTGGTCGAGCAGTACTTC. Full variable domain (remainder filled in from reference TRBV5-1 and TRBJ2-7): KAGVTQTPRYLIKTRGQQVTLSCSPISGHRSVSWYQQTPGQGLQFLFEYFSETQRNKGNFPGRFSGRQFSNSRSEMNVSTLELGDSALYLCASSLVGLVEQYFGPGTRLTVT.

The chain has TRBV2 and TRBJ2-3; 7 bases map to TRBD2. Germline lookup yields CDR1 SNHLY and CDR2 FYNNEI. The CDR3 runs 15 residues. J was trimmed by 2 bases and V by 6 bases; bases with no gene match: 8. CDR3 nucleotides: TGTGCCAGCAGGGGAGGGTTCTCTGACACAGATACGCAGTATTTT. Protein product: CASRGGFSDTDTQYF.

This clone was seen only a few times. The chain combines TRBV4-1 with TRBJ1-1; no reliable D call. Germline values: CDR1 MGHRA, CDR2 YSYEKL. The length of the CDR3 is 13 residues. The ends were cut back, 0 bases at V and 4 bases at J, with 6 bases in the middle. The CDR3 spells CASSQEAVTEAFF. CDR3 bases: TGCGCCAGCAGCCAAGAGGCAGTCACTGAAGCTTTCTTT.

This clone was recorded a few times. The chain has TRBV27 and TRBJ2-7; no reliable D call. The CDR3 contains 11 residues. Trimming removed 5 bases at V and 3 bases at J, with 5 bases between. Germline V lookup: CDR1 MNHEY, CDR2 SMNVEV (reference sequence). The CDR3 region is CASSNFYEQYV. CDR3 DNA sequence: TGTGCCAGCAGTAACTTCTACGAGCAGTACGTC.

The CDR3 loop reads CASSSRNKQTEQYF. The CDR3, as DNA: TGTGCCAGCAGTTCACGGAACAAACAAACCGAGCAGTACTTC. The gene calls are TRBV6-2 or TRBV6-3 and TRBJ2-7; D is uncertain. Germline V CDR1 and CDR2: MNHEY, SVGEGT. This CDR3 has 14 amino acids. The V end lost 4 bases, the J end lost 6 bases, and 16 bases lay between the germline ends.

The chain recombines TRBV5-6 with TRBJ1-6; D not resolved. This CDR3 comprises 16 residues. Trimming took off 1 base at V and 0 bases at J, with 8 bases between the two ends. The germline gives CDR1 SGHDT, CDR2 YYEEEE. The CDR3 is CASSLTRSSYNSPLHF. CDR3 sequence (DNA): TGTGCCAGCAGCTTGACACGGAGCTCCTATAATTCACCCCTCCACTTT.

This rearrangement joins TRBV27 to TRBJ1-4, with D unclear. From germline, CDR1 is MNHEY and CDR2 SMNVEV (reference sequence). Trimming took 3 bases from V and 0 from J, leaving 11 bases between them. The length of the CDR3 is 16 residues. The CDR3 DNA reads TGTGCCAGCAGTTTTGACCGGCCCGCAACTAATGAAAAACTGTTTTTT. It codes for CASSFDRPATNEKLFF.